This passage covers 26 T cell receptor beta chains from one sample sequenced in a study of regulatory T cells in long-lasting Graves disease. Sequencing libraries for TCR beta were prepared with iRepertoire HTBI primers and Arm-PCR of CDR3 regions. TCRdb independently ran MiXCR on the multiplex PCR reads; one entry per CDR3 protein. The sample carries 430,000 or so distinct CDR3 sequences, about 21% recorded once. Time point in this sample: persistent/refractory GD, antithyroid drugs over 5 years with positive TRAb. Making the TCR library involved RNA that had been extracted from PBMCs. Material: peripheral blood mononuclear cells (PBMCs), obtained when the disease was refractory, from a patient treated with antithyroid drugs. The source of these receptors is a female donor with Graves disease.

This clonotype has a count of ten or more. The chain's CDR3 is CASSLGTGSPSGANVLTF. CDR3 coding DNA: TGTGCCAGCAGTTTGGGGACAGGGTCCCCATCAGGGGCCAACGTCCTGACTTTC. The chain combines TRBV28 with TRBJ2-6, with 9 bases identical to TRBD1. The CDR3 covers 18 residues. Germline V gene data show CDR1 as MDHEN and CDR2 as SYDVKM. J lost 4 bases, V lost 3 bases, and 10 bases had no gene match.

CDR3 sequence (DNA): TGCGCCAGCAGCCCTATAGGGGGGGACTCCTACGAGCAGTACTTC. It specifies CASSPIGGDSYEQYF. The rearrangement links TRBV4-1 to TRBJ2-7; perhaps TRBD2 as D (7 bases). The germline gives CDR1 MGHRA, CDR2 YSYEKL. Between the trimmed V and J ends, which lost 4 bases and 0 bases, there was a span of 13 bases. The CDR3 spans 15 residues.

This clonotype appeared many times. V is TRBV6-1 and J is TRBJ1-1, with a tentative D call TRBD1 (5 bases). Germline lookup yields CDR1 MNHNS and CDR2 SASEGT. The CDR3 is 15 amino acids. V dropped 2 bases and J dropped 0 bases, with 10 bases sitting between them. Written as DNA, the CDR3 is TGTGCCAGCAGTGAACGGGGACGGATGAACACTGAAGCTTTCTTT. Amino acids: CASSERGRMNTEAFF.

V gene TRBV19 combines with J gene TRBJ2-2; 12 bases match TRBD2. Germline V lookup: CDR1 LNHDA, CDR2 SQIVND (reference sequence). CDR3 length: 18 amino acids. Germline trimming cut 1 base from V and 4 bases from J; bases unmatched to any gene: 7. The CDR3 protein is CASSIGTSGTLGTGELFF. CDR3 coding DNA: TGTGCCAGTAGTATAGGGACTAGCGGGACGCTGGGCACCGGGGAGCTGTTTTTT.

This clonotype has ten or more counts. The chain carries TRBV12-3 or TRBV12-4 and TRBJ2-1; the D gene is possibly TRBD1 (5 bases). CDR3 length: 16 amino acids. V lost 3 bases and J 5 bases, leaving 17 bases between the germline ends. DNA of the CDR3: TGTGCCAGCAGTTTTTCGGCTGGGGCGGTAGACAATGAGCAGTTCTTC. Its protein product is CASSFSAGAVDNEQFF.

This clonotype was observed many times. The chain is built from TRBV7-2 and TRBJ2-2; D not certain. This CDR3 comprises 14 residues. The germline V and J ends were trimmed by 3 bases and 7 bases, with 12 bases remaining between them. Germline V gives CDR1 SGHTA, CDR2 FQGNSA. The CDR3 is CASSLTGFGGELFF. CDR3 sequence (DNA): TGTGCCAGCAGCTTGACGGGTTTTGGCGGGGAGCTGTTTTTT.

This clonotype was counted many times. V gene TRBV28 combines with J gene TRBJ2-7; 11 bases match TRBD1. CDR3 length: 15 amino acids. V was clipped by 4 bases and J by 0 bases; unmatched bases: 2. Germline V CDR1 and CDR2: MDHEN, SYDVKM. The CDR3 loop is CASSYGQGASYEQYF. In DNA form, the CDR3 reads TGTGCCAGCAGTTACGGACAGGGGGCCTCCTACGAGCAGTACTTC.

In its sample, this clonotype was seen many times. The V and J genes are TRBV19 and TRBJ1-2, with no clear D. V was trimmed by 3 bases and J by 1 base, leaving 18 bases between them. From germline, CDR1 is LNHDA and CDR2 SQIVND (reference sequence). The CDR3 consists of 17 residues. CDR3 bases: TGTGCCAGTAGTATCGGTGACGGGCTCCCAAATAACTATGGCTACACCTTC. The encoded protein is CASSIGDGLPNNYGYTF. The whole variable domain, filled in from reference TRBV19 and TRBJ1-2, reads DGGITQSPKYLFRKEGQNVTLSCEQNLNHDAMYWYRQDPGQGLRLIYYSQIVNDFQKGDIAEGYSVSREKKESFPLTVTSAQKNPTAFYLCASSIGDGLPNNYGYTFGSGTRLTVV.

At least ten counts were recorded for this clonotype. The chain uses TRBV12-3 or TRBV12-4 and TRBJ2-2; 9 bases are shared with TRBD1. V shed 3 bases, J shed 6 bases, and the junction held 5 bases outside the gene matches. There are 15 residues in the CDR3. CDR3 protein: CASSFADRGPGELFF. The CDR3 DNA follows: TGTGCCAGCAGTTTCGCGGACAGGGGTCCCGGGGAGCTGTTTTTT.

This clonotype was seen many times. The genes are TRBV6-2 or TRBV6-3 and TRBJ2-2; tentative D call: TRBD2 (6 bases). The CDR3 has 15 residues. Trimming took off 5 bases at V and 2 bases at J, with 12 bases between the two ends. The germline gives CDR1 MNHEY, CDR2 SVGEGT. The DNA for the CDR3 is TGTGCCAGCAGTCAGCTAGCGACCAACACCGGGGAGCTGTTTTTT. Its translation is CASSQLATNTGELFF.

This clonotype was recorded at least ten times. The chain carries TRBV20-1 and TRBJ2-7; 8 nucleotides match TRBD2. Germline V gene data show CDR1 as DFQATT and CDR2 as SNEGSKA (reference sequence). Trimming took 4 bases from V and 0 from J; bases not matched to a gene: 8. This CDR3 spans 15 amino acids. DNA for the CDR3: TGCAGTGCTAACCAACTAGCGGTTGCCTCCTACGAGCAGTACTTC. Its translation is CSANQLAVASYEQYF.

V gene TRBV6-1 combines with J gene TRBJ2-5; TRBD2 agrees at 7 bases. There are 18 residues in the CDR3. With V trimmed by 1 base and J by 4 bases, 15 bases remained unmatched. The germline gives CDR1 MNHNS, CDR2 SASEGT. The DNA for the CDR3 is TGTGCCAGCAGTGAAGAGGACGGGGAGGGTTCTTGGTTAGAGACCCAGTACTTC. Residues: CASSEEDGEGSWLETQYF.

A word on this clonotype: In this CDR3 the conserved last residue, phenylalanine or tryptophan, is missing, so a read error is likely. V is TRBV19 and J is TRBJ2-5, with D unclear. The CDR3 loop spans 13 amino acids. CDR1 LNHDA and CDR2 SQIVND come from the germline V gene (reference sequence). Trimming took off 6 bases at V and 0 bases at J, with 8 bases between the two ends. The CDR3 region has the DNA TGTGCCAGTAGAAGACGCAACCAAGAGACCCAGTACCTC. Its protein product is CASRRRNQETQYL.

This clonotype was observed at least ten times. The rearrangement uses TRBV6-2 or TRBV6-3 and TRBJ2-7, with D uncertain. The CDR3 has 12 residues. Germline CDR1 reads MNHEY; CDR2 reads SVGEGT. V was cut by 0 bases and J by 2 bases, with 2 bases left in between. The CDR3 sequence is CASSYSPYEQYF. The CDR3 DNA sequence: TGTGCCAGCAGTTACTCCCCCTACGAGCAGTACTTC.

This clonotype was found many times. V gene TRBV2 combines with J gene TRBJ1-1; D is unclear. Between the trimmed V and J ends, which lost 3 bases and 5 bases, there was a span of 10 bases. CDR1 and CDR2 from the germline V gene are SNHLY and FYNNEI. The CDR3 is 13 residues long. The CDR3 nucleotides read TGTGCCAGCAGTGACGGACCGAGGACTGAAGCTTTCTTT. This codes for CASSDGPRTEAFF.

Many counts were recorded for this clonotype. The genes are TRBV28 and TRBJ1-1; 7 bases are a match to TRBD1. Trimming took 6 bases from V and 11 from J; bases not matched to a gene: 3. The germline gives CDR1 MDHEN, CDR2 SYDVKM. The CDR3 runs 10 residues. The CDR3 nucleotides are TGTGCCAGCAGCCAGGGGGTGGCTTTCTTT. Protein product: CASSQGVAFF. Looking up the rest from reference TRBV28 and TRBJ1-1 gives the full variable domain: DVKVTQSSRYLVKRTGEKVFLECVQDMDHENMFWYRQDPGLGLRLIYFSYDVKMKEKGDIPEGYSVSREKKERFSLILESASTNQTSMYLCASSQGVAFFGQGTRLTVV.

There are many counts of this clonotype. The chain carries TRBV20-1 and TRBJ2-5; D may correspond to TRBD1 or TRBD2 (5 bases each). In germline, CDR1 is DFQATT, CDR2 SNEGSKA (reference sequence). V dropped 0 bases and J dropped 2 bases, with 16 bases sitting between them. The CDR3 spans 16 residues. The CDR3 loop reads CSARDLPGRKQETQYF. The DNA for the CDR3 is TGCAGTGCTAGAGATCTGCCGGGACGAAAGCAAGAGACCCAGTACTTC.

The chain couples TRBV20-1 to TRBJ1-2; D is unresolved. This CDR3 is 13 amino acids long. Trimming took off 1 base at V and 2 bases at J, with 8 bases between the two ends. Per the germline V gene, CDR1 is DFQATT and CDR2 is SNEGSKA (reference sequence). CDR3 DNA sequence: TGCAGTGCTAGAGGGGTGGACAACTATGGCTACACCTTC. This codes for CSARGVDNYGYTF.

There are a few counts of this clonotype. The chain links TRBV20-1 to TRBJ2-7; a possible D gene is TRBD1 (5 bases). In germline, CDR1 is DFQATT, CDR2 SNEGSKA (reference sequence). The CDR3 runs to 14 residues. The V and J ends lost 5 bases and 1 base respectively, with 15 bases between them. The CDR3 DNA follows: TGCAGTGCTCTACCAAAGGACACATCCTACGAGCAGTACTTC. It encodes CSALPKDTSYEQYF.

CDR3 residues: CASSSGLAPGQFF. As DNA, the CDR3 is TGTGCCAGCAGCTCTGGACTAGCCCCAGGGCAGTTCTTC. The chain joins TRBV7-3 to TRBJ2-1, with 8 bases that match TRBD2. Trimming cost V 4 bases and J 12 bases; bases outside gene matches: 8. The germline CDR1 and CDR2 sequences are SGHTA and FQGTGA. This CDR3 contains 13 residues.

V is TRBV5-8 and J is TRBJ1-5, with D unresolved. V was trimmed by 0 bases and J by 7 bases, leaving 11 bases between them. In germline, CDR1 is SGHTS, CDR2 YDEGEE. The CDR3 loop spans 14 amino acids. The chain's CDR3 is CASSLEVAVQPQHF. The CDR3 DNA sequence: TGTGCCAGCAGCTTGGAGGTTGCAGTGCAGCCCCAGCATTTT.

This clonotype was counted ten times or more. The J gene is TRBJ2-2, the V gene TRBV12-3 or TRBV12-4; D uncertain. V dropped 3 bases and J dropped 7 bases, with 6 bases sitting between them. This CDR3 contains 12 residues. Here the CDR3 reads CASSFRGGELFF. The CDR3 DNA is TGTGCCAGCAGTTTTAGAGGCGGGGAGCTGTTTTTT.

This clonotype has just a few counts. The chain employs TRBV14 and TRBJ1-6; maybe TRBD1 (5 bases). The CDR3 runs 15 residues. V dropped 3 bases and J dropped 3 bases, with 9 bases sitting between them. CDR1 SGHDN and CDR2 FVKESK come from the germline V gene. CDR3: CASSQETVYNSPLHF. The CDR3 nucleotides read TGTGCCAGCAGCCAGGAGACAGTCTATAATTCACCCCTCCACTTT. The complete variable domain, with remaining parts taken from reference TRBV14 and TRBJ1-6, reads EAGVTQFPSHSVIEKGQTVTLRCDPISGHDNLYWYRRVMGKEIKFLLHFVKESKQDESGMPNNRFLAERTGGTYSTLKVQPAELEDSGVYFCASSQETVYNSPLHFGNGTRLTVT.

This clonotype was seen only a few times. V is TRBV5-1 and J is TRBJ2-3, with 10 bases fitting TRBD2. This CDR3 is 17 amino acids long. V lost 0 bases, J lost 5 bases, and 9 bases stayed unmatched. CDR1 is SGHRS and CDR2 is YFSETQ in the germline V gene. In DNA, the CDR3 is TGCGCCAGCAGCTTGGAGCTAGCGGGAGTAGGTGGAGATACGCAGTATTTT. Residues: CASSLELAGVGGDTQYF. Full variable domain (outside the CDR3, taken from reference TRBV5-1 and TRBJ2-3): KAGVTQTPRYLIKTRGQQVTLSCSPISGHRSVSWYQQTPGQGLQFLFEYFSETQRNKGNFPGRFSGRQFSNSRSEMNVSTLELGDSALYLCASSLELAGVGGDTQYFGPGTRLTVL.

V and J are TRBV20-1 and TRBJ2-2; 10 nucleotides match TRBD1. The CDR3 runs 16 residues. J was trimmed by 2 bases and V by 2 bases; bases with no gene match: 5. Germline V gene data show CDR1 as DFQATT and CDR2 as SNEGSKA (reference sequence). CDR3 sequence reads: CSARPGQGGNTGELFF. CDR3 bases: TGCAGTGCTAGACCAGGACAGGGGGGAAACACCGGGGAGCTGTTTTTT.

This clonotype showed up just a few times. The J gene is TRBJ2-2, the V gene TRBV25-1; a weak D match, TRBD2 (5 bases). Germline lookup yields CDR1 MGHDK and CDR2 SYGVNS. The CDR3 contains 18 residues. Trimming removed 4 bases at V and 1 base at J, with 19 bases between. In DNA, the CDR3 is TGTGCCAGCAGTGCCCTCCTACTAGTTTTTCGGAACACCGGGGAGCTGTTTTTT. This gives the protein CASSALLLVFRNTGELFF.